One and the same sample provided the 13 T cell receptor beta chains below, sequenced in a study of blood T cell repertoires in COVID-19. Data came from immunoSEQ multiplex PCR; TCRdb stores just in-frame clones and leaves some out. Of approximately 270,000 clones listed, 84% are singletons. Sequencing was performed on peripheral blood. These receptors all come from an older person with COVID-19, enrolled during active disease.

Worth noting for this clone: Germline is not matched at one junction end, which may reflect a read error. Other DNA sequences from this sample encode an identical CDR3 as well. The chain links TRBV6-5 to TRBJ2-7, with 8 bases aligning to TRBD1. This CDR3 comprises 14 residues. Looked up from germline, CDR1 is MNHEY and CDR2 is SVGAGI. The CDR3, as DNA: TGTGCTAGCAGTCCGACAGGGGCCCCCTACGAGCAGTACTTC. Protein: CASSPTGAPYEQYF.

CDR3 loop: CASGLGSTLYGYTF. In DNA, the CDR3 is TGTGCTAGTGGTTTGGGGAGCACTCTCTATGGCTACACCTTC. This rearrangement joins TRBV12-5 to TRBJ1-2; no definite D call. The CDR3 is 14 residues long. CDR1 is LGHNT and CDR2 is FRNRAP in the germline V gene. Between the trimmed V and J ends, which lost 1 base and 4 bases, there was a span of 10 bases.

The chain carries TRBV3-1 (or the pseudogene TRBV3-2) and TRBJ2-6; TRBD2 is a possible D gene (7 bases). V was shortened by 5 bases and J by 1 base, with 12 bases between the two germline ends. Germline loops: CDR1 LGHDT, CDR2 YNNKEL (reference sequence). The CDR3 has 16 amino acids. The CDR3 DNA reads TGTGCCAGCAGCTCAGAGGGGGGGTCTGGGGCCAACGTCCTGACTTTC. It encodes CASSSEGGSGANVLTF.

The chain couples TRBV27 to TRBJ2-1; D not certain. CDR3 length equals 11 residues. Trimming removed 10 bases from V and 9 bases from J, with 13 bases in between. CDR1 and CDR2 (germline): MNHEY, SMNVEV (reference sequence). The CDR3 here is CATQPPGEQFF. For the CDR3, the DNA is TGTGCCACCCAACCCCCGGGTGAGCAGTTCTTC.

This chain connects TRBV19 to TRBJ1-4; D is ambiguous. Between the trimmed V and J ends, which lost 7 bases and 6 bases, there was a span of 15 bases. Germline V CDR1 and CDR2: LNHDA, SQIVND (reference sequence). CDR3 length equals 14 residues. DNA for the CDR3: TGTGCCAGTAAAGCTTCGTGGAGTGATGAAAAACTGTTTTTT. It specifies CASKASWSDEKLFF.

The chain combines TRBV7-2 with TRBJ1-2, with unresolved D. From germline, CDR1 is SGHTA and CDR2 FQGNSA. The CDR3 is made up of 14 amino acids. V shed 0 bases and J shed 6 bases, with 11 bases lying between them. CDR3: CASSLAGEQHGYTF. Here the CDR3 DNA reads TGTGCCAGCAGCTTAGCCGGGGAGCAACATGGCTACACCTTC.

The genes are TRBV5-1 and TRBJ1-3, with D tentatively TRBD1 (5 bases). V dropped 5 bases and J dropped 7 bases, with 25 bases sitting between them. This CDR3 spans 17 amino acids. The germline CDR1 and CDR2 sequences are SGHRS and YFSETQ. CDR3 DNA: TGCGCCAGCAGGGGGTTAAAGGGTCGTCCAAAGGGGAACACCATATATTTT. Its translation is CASRGLKGRPKGNTIYF. Together with reference TRBV5-1 and TRBJ1-3, the CDR3 gives the full variable domain: KAGVTQTPRYLIKTRGQQVTLSCSPISGHRSVSWYQQTPGQGLQFLFEYFSETQRNKGNFPGRFSGRQFSNSRSEMNVSTLELGDSALYLCASRGLKGRPKGNTIYFGEGSWLTVV.

The chain combines TRBV3-1 (or the pseudogene TRBV3-2) with TRBJ2-7, with 9 bases fitting TRBD2. Germline V gene lookup returns CDR1 LGHDT and CDR2 YNNKEL (reference sequence). This CDR3 spans 16 amino acids. Losses at the gene ends were 6 bases for V and 8 bases for J; bases not matched to a gene: 17. CDR3 sequence: CASRRSSGGSGVKQYF. The CDR3 nucleotides read TGTGCCAGCAGGCGTAGTAGCGGGGGCTCGGGCGTAAAGCAGTACTTC.

The rearrangement joins TRBV7-2 to TRBJ2-3; D gene unclear. Germline V gene lookup returns CDR1 SGHTA and CDR2 FQGNSA. The CDR3 extends over 15 amino acids. Trimming took off 6 bases at V and 0 bases at J, with 13 bases between the two ends. CDR3 in amino acids: CASSWSRTSTDTQYF. The DNA for the CDR3 is TGTGCCAGCAGTTGGAGCCGAACTAGCACAGATACGCAGTATTTT.

The rearrangement links TRBV7-9 to TRBJ2-4; perhaps TRBD1 as D (6 bases). Trimming shortened V by 0 bases and J by 1 base, and 16 bases separated the two germline ends. The germline V gene encodes CDR1 SEHNR and CDR2 FQNEAQ (reference sequence). This CDR3 has 18 amino acids. In nucleotides, the CDR3 is TGTGCCAGCAGCTTAGCCAGGATCACAGGGCTGGCCAAAAACATTCAGTACTTC. Its protein is CASSLARITGLAKNIQYF.

This clone was seen once. This chain joins TRBV11-2 and TRBJ2-5; 10 bases map to TRBD1. The CDR3 totals 17 residues. CDR1 is SGHAT and CDR2 is FQNNGV in the germline V gene. The V gene end was trimmed by 1 base and the J gene end by 4 bases; junction bases not matched to a gene: 9. The CDR3 loop reads CASSLVGTGQGRETQYF. The CDR3 DNA is TGTGCCAGCAGCTTAGTTGGGACGGGACAGGGGAGAGAGACCCAGTACTTC. Full variable domain (remainder filled in from reference TRBV11-2 and TRBJ2-5): EAGVAQSPRYKIIEKRQSVAFWCNPISGHATLYWYQQILGQGPKLLIQFQNNGVVDDSQLPKDRFSAERLKGVDSTLKIQPAKLEDSAVYLCASSLVGTGQGRETQYFGPGTRLLVL.

The V and J genes are TRBV6-5 and TRBJ1-1, with 11 bases that match TRBD1. This CDR3 spans 15 amino acids. Losses at the gene ends were 0 bases for V and 7 bases for J; bases not matched to a gene: 4. Germline CDR1 is MNHEY and CDR2 is SVGAGI. The CDR3 loop is CASSYSPGQGGEAFF. CDR3 bases: TGTGCCAGCAGTTACTCCCCGGGACAGGGGGGTGAAGCTTTCTTT.

The chain is built from TRBV9 and TRBJ2-2; 14 positions match TRBD2. Per germline, CDR1 SGDLS and CDR2 YYNGEE. Losses at the gene ends were 4 bases for V and 6 bases for J; bases not matched to a gene: 5. This CDR3 comprises 16 residues. The CDR3 DNA follows: TGTGCCAGCAGCTCGGGACTAGCGGGGGCAGCCGGGGAGCTGTTTTTT. It translates to CASSSGLAGAAGELFF. The whole variable domain, filled in from reference TRBV9 and TRBJ2-2, reads DSGVTQTPKHLITATGQRVTLRCSPRSGDLSVYWYQQSLDQGLQFLIQYYNGEERAKGNILERFSAQQFPDLHSELNLSSLELGDSALYFCASSSGLAGAAGELFFGEGSRLTVL.